The 4 T cell receptor beta chains below were found in one sample sequenced in a study of T-cell memory formation after mild COVID-19. TCRdb processed the 5' RACE reads anew with MiXCR; each CDR3 protein has one entry. The sample lists some 50,000 distinct CDR3 sequences, roughly an eighth occurring once. Sequenced material: PBMCs or a T cell subset sorted from them (not recorded which). The source is a man between 18 and 29 years old who had mild COVID-19 (a few samples of this study predate the infection). Cell type and time point are not known.

This chain's CDR3 is CASSPGTSGDETQYF. The CDR3 DNA sequence: TGTGCCAGCTCACCCGGGACTAGCGGGGATGAGACCCAGTACTTC. The chain joins TRBV18 to TRBJ2-5; TRBD2 aligns across 13 bases. The CDR3 length is 15 residues. V lost 3 bases to trimming and J lost 5 bases; unmatched junction nucleotides: 3. Germline CDR1 is KGHSH and CDR2 is LQKENI.

The chain couples TRBV6-6 to TRBJ2-5; perhaps TRBD1 as D (5 bases). CDR3 length: 13 amino acids. The germline CDR1 and CDR2 sequences are MNHNY and SVGAGI (reference sequence). V lost 2 bases to trimming and J lost 1 base, with 5 bases between them. The CDR3 coding sequence is TGTGCCAGCAGTTACCAGGGCCAAGAGACCCAGTACTTC. Translated: CASSYQGQETQYF.

The table lists this clonotype with a few counts. V is TRBV12-3 or TRBV12-4 and J is TRBJ2-1; 13 nucleotides align to TRBD2. V lost 3 bases and J lost 14; bases outside the gene matches: 1. There are 12 residues in the CDR3. This chain's CDR3 is CASSFGTSGEFF. For the CDR3, the DNA is TGTGCCAGCAGTTTTGGGACTAGCGGGGAGTTCTTC.

The chain employs TRBV12-3 or TRBV12-4 and TRBJ2-7, with D tentatively TRBD1 (6 bases). Trimming removed 5 bases at V and 3 bases at J, with 8 bases between. The CDR3 has 12 amino acids. CDR3 bases: TGTGCCAGCAGTCAACAGGGCTACGAGCAGTACTTC. It encodes CASSQQGYEQYF.